This is a list of T cell receptor beta chains from one sample in a study of shared clonotypes between healthy human individuals. Measured with immunoSEQ multiplex PCR; TCRdb has only the in-frame clones, and not every one. The data hold roughly 680,000 clones, with 55% to 80% observed a single time. Sequenced input: memory CD4+ T cells sorted from blood. The receptors were gathered from a woman aged 25 to 39 in good health. Each CDR3 is given with its conserved first and last residue. Each record gives: clone size, D gene, J gene, V gene, CDR3 protein, CDR3 DNA. A D gene is named only where the DNA matches it firmly. Rows give clone size only sometimes, using once, few, many, or a class for an expanded clone.

size: NA; D: TRBD1; J: TRBJ1-2; V: TRBV2; CDR3: CASAGQGASYGYTF; DNA: TGTGCCAGCGCAGGACAGGGGGCCAGCTATGGCTACACCTTC
size: NA; D: NA; J: TRBJ2-5; V: TRBV6-6; CDR3: CASSYGGETQYF; DNA: TGTGCCAGCAGTTACGGGGGAGAGACCCAGTACTTC
size: NA; D: NA; J: TRBJ2-7; V: TRBV11-2; CDR3: CASSYGVYEQYF; DNA: TGTGCCAGCAGCTATGGGGTCTACGAGCAGTACTTC
size: once; D: NA; J: TRBJ2-7; V: TRBV2; CDR3: CASTQVYEQYF; DNA: TGTGCCAGCACGCAGGTCTACGAGCAGTACTTC
size: NA; D: NA; J: TRBJ1-4; V: TRBV11-3; CDR3: CASSRRVRNEKLFF; DNA: TGTGCCAGCAGCCGAAGGGTCCGTAATGAAAAACTGTTTTTT
size: once; D: NA; J: TRBJ1-5; V: TRBV7-9; CDR3: CASSRGNQPQHF; DNA: TGTGCCAGTTCACGGGGTAATCAGCCCCAGCATTTT
size: few; D: NA; J: TRBJ2-7; V: TRBV6-6; CDR3: CASSYVLYEQYF; DNA: TGTGCCAGCAGTTACGTCCTCTACGAGCAGTACTTC
size: once; D: NA; J: TRBJ2-5; V: TRBV18; CDR3: CASSAEIQETQYF; DNA: TGTGCCAGCTCAGCGGAGATCCAAGAGACCCAGTACTTC
size: NA; D: NA; J: TRBJ2-6; V: TRBV5-4; CDR3: CASKRSSGANVLTF; DNA: TGTGCCAGCAAGAGGAGCTCTGGGGCCAACGTCCTGACTTTC
size: NA; D: NA; J: TRBJ1-2; V: TRBV6-1; CDR3: CASSERGRGDGYTF; DNA: TGTGCCAGCAGTGAACGAGGGAGGGGAGATGGCTACACCTTC
size: NA; D: TRBD2; J: TRBJ2-7; V: TRBV11-2; CDR3: CASSGTSGSISYEQYF; DNA: TGTGCCAGCAGCGGGACTAGCGGGAGTATCTCCTACGAGCAGTACTTC
size: NA; D: NA; J: TRBJ2-1; V: TRBV11-3; CDR3: CASSSLSGAYNEQFF; DNA: TGTGCCAGCAGCTCCCTAAGCGGTGCCTACAATGAGCAGTTCTTC
size: few; D: NA; J: TRBJ1-2; V: TRBV6-6; CDR3: CASTSNAGRTNYGYTF; DNA: TGTGCCAGCACCTCAAACGCGGGGCGAACTAACTATGGCTACACCTTC
size: NA; D: TRBD2; J: TRBJ2-7; V: TRBV10-2; CDR3: CASSLVSLAGGLDEQYF; DNA: TGCGCCAGCAGCTTAGTGAGTCTAGCGGGAGGGTTGGACGAGCAGTACTTC
size: few; D: NA; J: TRBJ1-2; V: TRBV14; CDR3: CASSPQAGGYTF; DNA: TGTGCCAGCAGCCCCCAAGCCGGCGGCTACACCTTC
size: once; D: NA; J: TRBJ2-7; V: TRBV2; CDR3: CASGWGPYEQYF; DNA: TGTGCCAGCGGGTGGGGTCCCTACGAGCAGTACTTC
size: NA; D: NA; J: TRBJ2-7; V: TRBV27; CDR3: CASSLGAMYEQYF; DNA: TGTGCCAGCAGTTTAGGAGCGATGTACGAGCAGTACTTC
size: NA; D: NA; J: TRBJ1-4; V: TRBV5-6; CDR3: CASSSTPDLPEKLFF; DNA: TGTGCCAGCAGCTCCACTCCGGACTTACCTGAAAAACTGTTTTTT
size: NA; D: NA; J: TRBJ1-1; V: TRBV7-9; CDR3: CASSLVVGPAFF; DNA: TGTGCCAGCAGCTTAGTCGTAGGGCCGGCTTTCTTT
size: NA; D: NA; J: TRBJ2-5; V: TRBV20-1; CDR3: CSASVQPRSYF; DNA: TGCAGTGCTAGCGTTCAACCGAGATCGTACTTC
size: once; D: NA; J: TRBJ1-2; V: TRBV5-6; CDR3: CASSLTGYGYTF; DNA: TGTGCCAGCAGCTTGACAGGTTATGGCTACACCTTC
size: few; D: NA; J: TRBJ1-1; V: TRBV7-3; CDR3: CASSQAWDTEAFF; DNA: TGTGCCAGCAGCCAGGCCTGGGACACTGAAGCTTTCTTT
size: NA; D: NA; J: TRBJ2-5; V: TRBV6-5; CDR3: CASSLLGGSQETQYF; DNA: TGTGCCAGCAGTCTCCTCGGAGGGAGTCAAGAGACCCAGTACTTC
size: NA; D: NA; J: TRBJ2-7; V: TRBV5-1; CDR3: CASSLEAETYEQYF; DNA: TGCGCCAGCAGCTTGGAAGCGGAAACCTACGAGCAGTACTTC
size: NA; D: TRBD1; J: TRBJ1-3; V: TRBV25-1; CDR3: CASRRDRETDTIYF; DNA: TGTGCCAGCCGCAGGGACAGGGAAACGGACACCATATATTTT
size: few; D: TRBD2; J: TRBJ2-1; V: TRBV12-5; CDR3: CASGPGLAGSHYNEQFF; DNA: TGTGCTAGTGGTCCGGGACTAGCGGGCTCCCATTACAATGAGCAGTTCTTC
size: few; D: NA; J: TRBJ2-1; V: TRBV12-2; CDR3: CASRDGRQRTKSEQFF; DNA: TGTGCAAGTCGAGACGGTAGGCAGCGGACGAAAAGCGAGCAGTTCTTC
size: NA; D: TRBD2; J: TRBJ2-1; V: TRBV29-1; CDR3: CSAGTRYNEQFF; DNA: TGCAGCGCAGGGACTAGGTACAATGAGCAGTTCTTC
size: NA; D: NA; J: TRBJ1-1; V: TRBV7-9; CDR3: CASRGENTEAFF; DNA: TGTGCCAGCAGAGGGGAGAACACTGAAGCTTTCTTT
size: NA; D: NA; J: TRBJ1-5; V: TRBV2; CDR3: CASRRQGSNQPQHF; DNA: TGTGCCAGCAGACGGCAGGGTTCCAATCAGCCCCAGCATTTT
size: many; D: NA; J: TRBJ1-1; V: TRBV7-9; CDR3: CASRDTGFGTEAFF; DNA: TGTGCCAGCAGGGACACAGGGTTCGGCACTGAAGCTTTCTTT